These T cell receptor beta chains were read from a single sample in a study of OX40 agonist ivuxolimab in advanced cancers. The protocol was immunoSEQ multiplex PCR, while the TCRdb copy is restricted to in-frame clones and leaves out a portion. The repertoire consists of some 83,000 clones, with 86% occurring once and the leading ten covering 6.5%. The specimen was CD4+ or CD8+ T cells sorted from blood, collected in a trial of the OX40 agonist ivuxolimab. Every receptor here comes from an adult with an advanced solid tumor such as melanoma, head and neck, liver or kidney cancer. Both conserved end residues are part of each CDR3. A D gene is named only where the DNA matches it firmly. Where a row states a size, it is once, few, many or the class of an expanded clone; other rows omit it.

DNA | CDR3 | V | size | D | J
TGTGCCTGGAGTGAGGGACTAGCGGGAGGGCGGGATACGCAGTATTTT | CAWSEGLAGGRDTQYF | TRBV30 | - | TRBD2 | TRBJ2-3
TGTGCCTGGAGTGTTGGTGGGTGGGGCACAGATACGCAGTATTTT | CAWSVGGWGTDTQYF | TRBV30 | - | - | TRBJ2-3
TGTGCCAGCAGCTCCCCGACAGGGGGCGGCACTGAAGCTTTCTTT | CASSSPTGGGTEAFF | TRBV5-4 | - | TRBD1 | TRBJ1-1
TGTGCCAGCAACCCCTTTGGCGGCACCGGGGAGCTGTTTTTT | CASNPFGGTGELFF | TRBV7-6 | - | - | TRBJ2-2
TGTGCTAGTGCTCTCAACCTGGGACGGTCTAATGAAAAACTGTTTTTT | CASALNLGRSNEKLFF | TRBV12-5 | - | - | TRBJ1-4
TGTGCCAGCAGTTACGGGGGTGGGGAGACCCAGTACTTC | CASSYGGGETQYF | TRBV6-5 | - | - | TRBJ2-5
TGCGCCAGCAGCCAAACGACAGGACCTCCAGCCGGGGAGCTGTTTTTT | CASSQTTGPPAGELFF | TRBV4-1 | - | - | TRBJ2-2
TGTGCCAGCAGCCGTTTAGAGGGAGGGTCCTACGAGCAGTACTTC | CASSRLEGGSYEQYF | TRBV5-6 | - | TRBD2 | TRBJ2-7
TGTGCCAGTAGTCAAACAGGGTCTACCGGGGAGCTGTTTTTT | CASSQTGSTGELFF | TRBV19 | - | - | TRBJ2-2
TGCGCCAGCAGCCAAGGAGCGGGAGCCTCGGCCAAAAACATTCAGTACTTC | CASSQGAGASAKNIQYF | TRBV4-1 | - | TRBD2 | TRBJ2-4
TGTGCCAGCGTCCCAGTAGGACGGAGGCCCTTATCCGGGGAGCTGTTTTTT | CASVPVGRRPLSGELFF | TRBV27 | - | - | TRBJ2-2
TGTGCCAGCAGTGAAACCAGGCCGAGCTCCTACAATGAGCAGTTCTTC | CASSETRPSSYNEQFF | TRBV2 | - | - | TRBJ2-1
TGTGCCACCAGCAGAGATGTGTATAGGAGGAGTATGAGCAGGGTTGAGCAGTACTTC | CATSRDVYRRSMSRVEQYF | TRBV15 | - | - | TRBJ2-7
TGTGCCTGGAGTGCCGGGGCCCAAGGGCTCACAGATACGCAGTATTTT | CAWSAGAQGLTDTQYF | TRBV30 | - | - | TRBJ2-3
TGTGCCAGCAGAGGGCGAGCGAACACCGGGGAGCTGTTTTTT | CASRGRANTGELFF | TRBV6-6 | - | - | TRBJ2-2
TGTGCCAGCAGTGATAGCCCCCATGGCTACACCTTC | CASSDSPHGYTF | TRBV6-1 | many | - | TRBJ1-2
TGTGCCAGCAGTGGGGGGAGGGTAACCGAGCAGTACTTC | CASSGGRVTEQYF | TRBV6-5 | - | TRBD2 | TRBJ2-7
TGTGCCAGCAGCTTATACCCAGGGGGCGCTGACACTGAAGCTTTCTTT | CASSLYPGGADTEAFF | TRBV11-2 | - | TRBD1 | TRBJ1-1
TGTGCCTGGCGTCGGGCGGGAGTGTCTGGGGCCAACGTCCTGACTTTC | CAWRRAGVSGANVLTF | TRBV30 | - | TRBD2 | TRBJ2-6
TGTGCCAGCAGCTTATCAGCTAGCGGGGATAGCGAGCAGTACTTC | CASSLSASGDSEQYF | TRBV11-3 | - | TRBD2 | TRBJ2-7
TGCGCCAGCAGCTTATCCACTGGACAGGGGGCTGGCTACACCTTT | CASSLSTGQGAGYTF | TRBV5-1 | - | TRBD1 | TRBJ1-2
TGTGCCAGCAGTTACTATGGACGGGGGACTGAAGCTTTCTTT | CASSYYGRGTEAFF | TRBV6-5 | - | - | TRBJ1-1
TGTGCCAGCAGCTTACAGGGGAGGTATGGCTACACCTTC | CASSLQGRYGYTF | TRBV7-2 | once | - | TRBJ1-2
TGCACCAGCAGCCAAGATCGGGATGGCTACACCTTC | CTSSQDRDGYTF | TRBV1 | - | - | TRBJ1-2
TGTGCCAGCACCCACGGGACAGCCGCCTACAATGAGCAGTTCTTC | CASTHGTAAYNEQFF | TRBV6-6 | - | TRBD1 | TRBJ2-1
TGTGCCAGCAGTTACGTAACAGGGGGCAAGGAAAAACTGTTTTTT | CASSYVTGGKEKLFF | TRBV6-6 | - | TRBD1 | TRBJ1-4
TGTGCCAGCAGCTTGGGAGGGGGCGAGCAGTACTTC | CASSLGGGEQYF | TRBV5-4 | - | - | TRBJ2-7
TGCGCCAGCAGGGCCGGGACTAGCACAGATACGCAGTATTTT | CASRAGTSTDTQYF | TRBV5-1 | - | - | TRBJ2-3
TGTGCCAGCAGCCCCCGGGGCCTCTTCGAGAACATTCAGTACTTC | CASSPRGLFENIQYF | TRBV7-3 | - | - | TRBJ2-4
TGCGCCAGCAGCTTGCAGGGCAAGAGGTCAGATACGCAGTATTTT | CASSLQGKRSDTQYF | TRBV5-1 | once | - | TRBJ2-3
TGTGCCAGCAGCTCCGGACAGGGGTCAGGTTCACCCCTCCACTTT | CASSSGQGSGSPLHF | TRBV11-3 | - | TRBD1 | TRBJ1-6
TGTGCCAGCAGTGAGGGAGAGACCCAGTACTTC | CASSEGETQYF | TRBV2 | few | - | TRBJ2-5
TGTGCCAGCAGTTACGACAGGGGTGGGGGAAACACCATATATTTT | CASSYDRGGGNTIYF | TRBV6-5 | - | TRBD1 | TRBJ1-3
TGTGCCAGCAGCTTGGGCGGGGGCTACAATGAGCAGTTCTTC | CASSLGGGYNEQFF | TRBV11-3 | - | TRBD2 | TRBJ2-1
TGCAGCGTTGTCGTCGGGAGGACCCAGCATTTT | CSVVVGRTQHF | TRBV29-1 | - | - | TRBJ1-5
TGTGCCAGCAGCCGTTCTCCCCTTGGAGGCTACACCTTC | CASSRSPLGGYTF | TRBV6-5 | - | - | TRBJ1-2
TGCGCCAGCAGCCAAGACAAACTAGCTCGAGAGCAGTACTTC | CASSQDKLAREQYF | TRBV4-3 | - | - | TRBJ2-5
TGTGCCAGCAGTGTTCAGGGCTTGAGGAACATTCAGTACTTC | CASSVQGLRNIQYF | TRBV2 | - | - | TRBJ2-4
TGTGCCAGCAGCTTAGGCACAGGGGCGACCTACGAGCAGTACTTC | CASSLGTGATYEQYF | TRBV5-4 | once | TRBD1 | TRBJ2-7
TGTGCCAGCAGTGAAGCTCTAGCCGGAGGGGAGCAGTACTTC | CASSEALAGGEQYF | TRBV2 | - | - | TRBJ2-7
TGCGCCAGCAGCGGTACGGGTAGTGAAGCTTTCTTT | CASSGTGSEAFF | TRBV5-1 | - | - | TRBJ1-1
TGTGCCAGCAGCACCCCAGGCGAAGCTTTCTTT | CASSTPGEAFF | TRBV21-1 | - | - | TRBJ1-1
TGTGCCAGTACTTCAGGGACGAGTCAGCCCCAGCATTTT | CASTSGTSQPQHF | TRBV7-9 | - | - | TRBJ1-5
TGTGCCAGCAGCTTGAAGGGGGGTAGAACTGAAGCTTTCTTT | CASSLKGGRTEAFF | TRBV7-2 | - | - | TRBJ1-1
TGTGCCAGCAGCCCGCGTAGGCGGGGGCTAAATGAGCAGTTCTTC | CASSPRRRGLNEQFF | TRBV7-2 | - | - | TRBJ2-1
TGTGCCAGCAGCCTAGGATTGGGCGGCTACGAGCAGTACTTC | CASSLGLGGYEQYF | TRBV7-2 | few | - | TRBJ2-7
TGCGCCAGCAGCTACCAAGTGAACACTGAAGCTTTCTTT | CASSYQVNTEAFF | TRBV5-1 | once | - | TRBJ1-1
TGCGCCAGCAGCCCCGGTAGCGGGAGAAGGAATACGCAGTATTTT | CASSPGSGRRNTQYF | TRBV4-3 | - | TRBD2 | TRBJ2-3
TGTGCCAGCAGCTTAAAGCACCCCTACAATGAGCAGTTCTTC | CASSLKHPYNEQFF | TRBV11-3 | many | - | TRBJ2-1
TGTGCCAGTAGTAGGGGACTGAGCAACAATCAGCCCCAGCATTTT | CASSRGLSNNQPQHF | TRBV19 | once | - | TRBJ1-5
TGTGCCAGCAGTGAAGTAGCACGGCTCTCTGGGGCCAACGTCCTGACTTTC | CASSEVARLSGANVLTF | TRBV6-1 | - | - | TRBJ2-6
TGTGCCAGCAGCGCCATGGTGTCCTCCTACGAGCAGTACTTC | CASSAMVSSYEQYF | TRBV9 | - | - | TRBJ2-7
TGTGCCAGCAGCAGGGGACAGTATAGCAATCAGCCCCAGCATTTT | CASSRGQYSNQPQHF | TRBV27 | - | TRBD1 | TRBJ1-5
TGTGCCAGCAGCTTAGGGGACAGGCTAAATACTGCCAACTACGAGCAGTACTTC | CASSLGDRLNTANYEQYF | TRBV11-3 | medium-sized | TRBD1 | TRBJ2-7
TGTGCCAGCAGCTTGGGGGGACAGCATATTCTTAGGGGCTACACCTTC | CASSLGGQHILRGYTF | TRBV5-6 | - | TRBD1 | TRBJ1-2
TGCGCCAGCAGCCCCATCGACAGGGGCCTTTCCTACAATGAGCAGTTCTTC | CASSPIDRGLSYNEQFF | TRBV5-1 | - | TRBD1 | TRBJ2-1
TGTGCTAGTGGTTTGGGGACTAGCGGCACAGATACGCAGTATTTT | CASGLGTSGTDTQYF | TRBV12-5 | - | TRBD2 | TRBJ2-3
TGTGCCAGCAGCCAAGAGAACCAGCGTTCACCCCTCCACTTT | CASSQENQRSPLHF | TRBV4-2 | - | - | TRBJ1-6
TGTGCCAGCAAACGGGACAGGCTTGATGGCTACACCTTC | CASKRDRLDGYTF | TRBV6-7 | few | TRBD1 | TRBJ1-2
TGTGCCAGCACAAAACAGGGTACCAACGAGCAGTACTTC | CASTKQGTNEQYF | TRBV25-1 | - | - | TRBJ2-7